These 24 T cell receptor beta chains came from one sample sequenced in a study of blood T cell repertoires in COVID-19. The method was immunoSEQ multiplex PCR; TCRdb's version includes in-frame clones alone and lacks a portion of them. The table has 65,000 to 85,000 clones, 79% seen once; the top ten hold less than 6%. Sequencing was performed on peripheral blood. Receptors originate from a woman of 80 years or more with active or convalescent COVID-19.

This chain links TRBV6-2 or TRBV6-3 with TRBJ2-6, with 7 bases identical to TRBD1. This CDR3 spans 17 amino acids. Germline V gene lookup returns CDR1 MNHEY and CDR2 SVGEGT. V was pared by 6 bases and J by 0 bases, with 8 bases of the junction left unmatched. Here the CDR3 DNA reads TGTGCCAGCAGCCCTACAGGGGCCAACTCTGGGGCCAACGTCCTGACTTTC. This encodes CASSPTGANSGANVLTF.

V usage is TRBV6-5 and J usage is TRBJ2-7; tentatively, D is TRBD1 (5 bases). Germline CDR1 reads MNHEY; CDR2 reads SVGAGI. The length of the CDR3 is 14 residues. The germline V and J ends were trimmed by 7 bases and 2 bases, with 15 bases remaining between them. CDR3: CASISAGSAYEQYF. In nucleotides, the CDR3 is TGTGCCAGCATTAGTGCAGGGTCGGCCTACGAGCAGTACTTC.

This clone was recorded a few times. V and J are TRBV21-1 and TRBJ1-2; the tabulated D call, TRBD1, remains unverified against the DNA. TRBV21-1 is reported as a pseudogene. There are 13 residues in the CDR3. The CDR3 is CASSKVGGYGYTF. As DNA, the CDR3 is TGTGCCAGCAGCAAAGTAGGGGGCTATGGCTACACCTTC.

The genes are TRBV29-1 and TRBJ2-2; 9 bases are shared with TRBD2. The CDR3 runs 14 residues. The germline V gene encodes CDR1 SQVTM and CDR2 ANQGSEA. The junction had 1 base not matched to a gene; V was cut back by 4 bases and J by 1 base. In nucleotides, the CDR3 is TGCAGCGTTGGGACTAGCGTGAACACCGGGGAGCTGTTTTTT. It yields the protein CSVGTSVNTGELFF.

This rearrangement joins TRBV4-1 to TRBJ1-3, with no clear D. The CDR3 extends over 13 amino acids. Per the germline V gene, CDR1 is MGHRA and CDR2 is YSYEKL. Trimming pared 4 bases from V and 0 bases from J, leaving 4 bases between. CDR3 sequence: CASSPISGNTIYF. The CDR3 nucleotides are TGCGCCAGCAGCCCCATCTCTGGAAACACCATATATTTT.

The chain combines TRBV6-5 with TRBJ1-2, with a tentative D call TRBD1 (6 bases). The germline V and J ends were trimmed by 0 bases and 8 bases, with 19 bases remaining between them. Germline V gene sequence: CDR1 MNHEY, CDR2 SVGAGI. There are 16 residues in the CDR3. In nucleotides, the CDR3 is TGTGCCAGCAGTTACTCCGGTGGTCGGGGGGGGCAGGGCTACACCTTC. Its protein product is CASSYSGGRGGQGYTF.

The V call is TRBV28, the J call TRBJ1-4; D is unresolved. Trimming stripped 8 bases from V and 4 bases from J, with 17 bases between. This CDR3 comprises 15 residues. Germline V gives CDR1 MDHEN, CDR2 SYDVKM. CDR3: CASGWGSGNNEKLFF. The CDR3 coding sequence is TGTGCCAGCGGATGGGGTTCGGGGAATAATGAAAAACTGTTTTTT.

This chain joins TRBV14 and TRBJ2-1; 10 bases map to TRBD2. With V trimmed by 2 bases and J by 8 bases, 9 bases remained unmatched. From germline, CDR1 is SGHDN and CDR2 FVKESK. The CDR3 extends over 16 amino acids. The CDR3 DNA sequence: TGTGCCAGCAGCCAATATCCTAGCGGGAGAAACTATGAGCAGTTCTTC. Its translation: CASSQYPSGRNYEQFF. Combining the CDR3 with reference TRBV14 and TRBJ2-1 gives the whole variable domain EAGVTQFPSHSVIEKGQTVTLRCDPISGHDNLYWYRRVMGKEIKFLLHFVKESKQDESGMPNNRFLAERTGGTYSTLKVQPAELEDSGVYFCASSQYPSGRNYEQFFGPGTRLTVL.

The V gene is TRBV7-2, the J gene TRBJ2-1, with 11 bases aligning to TRBD2. Germline CDR1 and CDR2: SGHTA and FQGNSA. CDR3 length equals 15 residues. V was clipped by 1 base and J by 9 bases; unmatched bases: 5. The CDR3 DNA follows: TGTGCCAGCAGCTTAGTACTAGCGGGGGAGGGTGAGCAGTTCTTC. This encodes CASSLVLAGEGEQFF.

This clone was counted between two and nine times. V gene TRBV6-6 combines with J gene TRBJ2-7; perhaps TRBD2 as D (6 bases). Germline V gene sequence: CDR1 MNHNY, CDR2 SVGAGI (reference sequence). This CDR3 spans 14 amino acids. V was shortened by 7 bases and J by 3 bases, with 16 bases between the two germline ends. The CDR3 sequence: CASTFSGTYYEQYF. CDR3 bases: TGTGCCAGCACCTTCTCCGGGACTTACTACGAGCAGTACTTC.

The rearrangement uses TRBV25-1 and TRBJ2-1; D is undetermined. Trimming removed 1 base at V and 3 bases at J, with 4 bases between. The V gene's germline CDR1 is MGHDK and CDR2 SYGVNS. CDR3 length: 13 amino acids. This CDR3 is CASSESIYNEQFF. The CDR3 nucleotides read TGTGCCAGCAGTGAATCAATCTACAATGAGCAGTTCTTC.

This sequence joins TRBV2 and TRBJ2-5; D is ambiguous. The CDR3 spans 14 residues. Trimming pared 4 bases from V and 5 bases from J, leaving 14 bases between. CDR1 SNHLY and CDR2 FYNNEI come from the germline V gene. Here the CDR3 DNA reads TGTGCCAGCAGTGCCCCTGGGCAAAAGGAGACCCAGTACTTC. Protein: CASSAPGQKETQYF.

The chain recombines TRBV5-1 with TRBJ2-2; 8 bases align to TRBD1. The CDR3 has 19 amino acids. CDR1 is SGHRS, CDR2 YFSETQ, per germline. J was trimmed by 7 bases and V by 0 bases; bases with no gene match: 17. The CDR3 here is CASSLVPGGVIKAGGELFF. In nucleotides, the CDR3 is TGCGCCAGCAGCTTGGTGCCAGGGGGCGTAATTAAAGCCGGCGGGGAGCTGTTTTTT.

The genes are TRBV5-1 and TRBJ2-3; TRBD2 is a possible D gene (6 bases). V dropped 5 bases and J dropped 3 bases, with 16 bases sitting between them. Germline loops: CDR1 SGHRS, CDR2 YFSETQ. The CDR3 consists of 15 residues. This CDR3 reads CASRSVGGRTDTQYF. The CDR3 nucleotides read TGCGCCAGCAGGAGTGTGGGGGGAAGGACAGATACGCAGTATTTT.

V is TRBV6-5 and J is TRBJ1-2, with D unclear. The CDR3 sequence is 14 residues long. Per the germline V gene, CDR1 is MNHEY and CDR2 is SVGAGI. The V end lost 5 bases, the J end lost 4 bases, and 14 bases lay between the germline ends. The CDR3 sequence: CASSQLGSSYGYTF. Here the CDR3 DNA reads TGTGCCAGCAGTCAACTAGGGTCCTCCTATGGCTACACCTTC.

This rearrangement joins TRBV24-1 to TRBJ2-1, with 9 nucleotides matching TRBD2. After removal of 8 bases from V and 4 bases from J, the junction contained 5 bases not matched to a gene. Looked up from germline, CDR1 is KGHDR and CDR2 is SFDVKD. CDR3 length equals 14 residues. The chain's CDR3 is CATKSSGSYNEQFF. The CDR3 nucleotides read TGTGCCACCAAGAGTAGCGGGAGTTACAATGAGCAGTTCTTC.

The V gene is TRBV2, the J gene TRBJ2-3; 9 bases map to TRBD2. V trimming: 6 bases; J trimming: 1 base; junction bases outside the gene matches: 14. In germline, CDR1 is SNHLY, CDR2 FYNNEI. The CDR3 consists of 18 residues. CDR3 nucleotide sequence: TGTGCCAGCAGGGGTCTCGCTAGCGGGACTCTCCGCACAGATACGCAGTATTTT. It codes for CASRGLASGTLRTDTQYF.

This clone has a handful of counts. The chain couples TRBV7-2 to TRBJ2-7; 10 bases match TRBD2. The V gene end was trimmed by 4 bases and the J gene end by 1 base; junction bases not matched to a gene: 7. Germline V gene sequence: CDR1 SGHTA, CDR2 FQGNSA. There are 16 residues in the CDR3. CDR3 region: CASSSDIAGGSYEQYF. In DNA form, the CDR3 reads TGTGCCAGCAGCTCAGATATAGCGGGGGGATCCTACGAGCAGTACTTC.

V and J are TRBV5-1 and TRBJ2-1, with 8 bases lining up with TRBD1. Germline V gives CDR1 SGHRS, CDR2 YFSETQ. Trimming took 4 bases from V and 9 from J; bases not matched to a gene: 12. The CDR3 totals 15 residues. CDR3 DNA sequence: TGCGCCAGCAGCATACCTTCACCAGGGGGCGGTGAGCAGTTCTTC. It specifies CASSIPSPGGGEQFF.

This clone appeared once. The V call is TRBV27, the J call TRBJ2-2; D not resolved. This CDR3 has 13 residues. The V gene's germline CDR1 is MNHEY and CDR2 SMNVEV (reference sequence). Trimming cost V 1 base and J 4 bases, with 4 bases left between them. CDR3 in amino acids: CASSLWATGELFF. The CDR3 bases are TGTGCCAGCAGTTTATGGGCCACCGGGGAGCTGTTTTTT.

This clone was seen once. The chain recombines TRBV7-2 with TRBJ2-7; 7 nucleotides agree with TRBD1. Unmatched junction bases numbered 7, after V lost 6 bases and J lost 2 bases. This CDR3 is built from 14 residues. Germline assignment: CDR1 SGHTA and CDR2 FQGNSA. CDR3 sequence (DNA): TGTGCCAGCAGACTCAGACAGGGCGCCTACGAGCAGTACTTC. This gives the protein CASRLRQGAYEQYF. The variable domain in full, completed from reference TRBV7-2 and TRBJ2-7, reads GAGVSQSPSNKVTEKGKDVELRCDPISGHTALYWYRQSLGQGLEFLIYFQGNSAPDKSGLPSDRFSAERTGGSVSTLTIQRTQQEDSAVYLCASRLRQGAYEQYFGPGTRLTVT.

Only one count was recorded for this clone. The chain uses TRBV27 and TRBJ2-5; TRBD1 agrees at 7 bases. V lost 3 bases to trimming and J lost 4 bases; unmatched junction nucleotides: 17. The germline CDR1 and CDR2 sequences are MNHEY and SMNVEV (reference sequence). The length of the CDR3 is 18 residues. The CDR3 is CASSFGQIGGPARETQYF. Written as DNA, the CDR3 is TGTGCCAGCAGTTTCGGTCAAATAGGGGGCCCTGCGCGAGAGACCCAGTACTTC.

The J gene is TRBJ2-4, the V gene TRBV21-1; whether TRBD2, the table's D call, matches the DNA was not checked. TRBV21-1 constitutes a pseudogene. This CDR3 is built from 22 residues. The CDR3 reads CASSKGRLGFLILILAKNIQYF. The CDR3 DNA sequence: TGTGCCAGCAGCAAAGGGAGACTAGGGTTTCTCATCCTCATACTAGCCAAAAACATTCAGTACTTC.

This chain links TRBV19 with TRBJ2-3, with TRBD1 as a possible D gene (6 bases). V dropped 0 bases and J dropped 4 bases, with 8 bases sitting between them. Germline CDR1 and CDR2: LNHDA and SQIVND (reference sequence). CDR3 length: 14 residues. This CDR3 reads CASSIDRGSDTQYF. In DNA form, the CDR3 reads TGTGCCAGTAGTATAGACAGGGGATCAGATACGCAGTATTTT. The full variable domain, in which reference TRBV19 and TRBJ2-3 provide the parts outside the CDR3, is DGGITQSPKYLFRKEGQNVTLSCEQNLNHDAMYWYRQDPGQGLRLIYYSQIVNDFQKGDIAEGYSVSREKKESFPLTVTSAQKNPTAFYLCASSIDRGSDTQYFGPGTRLTVL.